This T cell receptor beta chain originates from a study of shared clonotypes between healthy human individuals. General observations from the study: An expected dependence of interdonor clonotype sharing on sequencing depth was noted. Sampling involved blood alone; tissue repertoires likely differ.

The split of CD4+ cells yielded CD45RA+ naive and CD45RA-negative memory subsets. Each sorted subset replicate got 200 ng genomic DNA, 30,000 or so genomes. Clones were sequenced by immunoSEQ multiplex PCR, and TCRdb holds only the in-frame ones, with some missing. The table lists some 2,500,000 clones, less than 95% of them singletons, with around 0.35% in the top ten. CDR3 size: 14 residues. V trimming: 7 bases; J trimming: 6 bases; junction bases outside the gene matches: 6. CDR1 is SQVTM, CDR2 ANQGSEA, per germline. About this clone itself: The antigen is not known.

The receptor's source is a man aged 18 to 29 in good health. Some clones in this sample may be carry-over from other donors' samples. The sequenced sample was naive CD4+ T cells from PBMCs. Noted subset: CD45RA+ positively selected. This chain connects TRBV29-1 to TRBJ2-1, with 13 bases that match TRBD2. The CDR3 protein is CSAGTSGRANEQFF. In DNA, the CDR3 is TGCAGCGCTGGAACTAGCGGGAGGGCCAATGAGCAGTTCTTC.